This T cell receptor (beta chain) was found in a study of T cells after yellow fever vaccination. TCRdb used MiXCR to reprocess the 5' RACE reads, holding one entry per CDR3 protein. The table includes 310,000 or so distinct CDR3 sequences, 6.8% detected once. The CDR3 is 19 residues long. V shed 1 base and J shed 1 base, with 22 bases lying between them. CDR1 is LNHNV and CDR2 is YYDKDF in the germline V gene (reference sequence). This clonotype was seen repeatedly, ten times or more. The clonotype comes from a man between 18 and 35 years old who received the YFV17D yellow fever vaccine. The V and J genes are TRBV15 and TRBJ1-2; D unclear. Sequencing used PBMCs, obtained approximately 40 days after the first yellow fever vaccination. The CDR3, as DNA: TGTGCCACCAGCAGAGGCTACGGACCTGGCCGGGCCTTTAACTATGGCTACACCTTC. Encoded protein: CATSRGYGPGRAFNYGYTF.